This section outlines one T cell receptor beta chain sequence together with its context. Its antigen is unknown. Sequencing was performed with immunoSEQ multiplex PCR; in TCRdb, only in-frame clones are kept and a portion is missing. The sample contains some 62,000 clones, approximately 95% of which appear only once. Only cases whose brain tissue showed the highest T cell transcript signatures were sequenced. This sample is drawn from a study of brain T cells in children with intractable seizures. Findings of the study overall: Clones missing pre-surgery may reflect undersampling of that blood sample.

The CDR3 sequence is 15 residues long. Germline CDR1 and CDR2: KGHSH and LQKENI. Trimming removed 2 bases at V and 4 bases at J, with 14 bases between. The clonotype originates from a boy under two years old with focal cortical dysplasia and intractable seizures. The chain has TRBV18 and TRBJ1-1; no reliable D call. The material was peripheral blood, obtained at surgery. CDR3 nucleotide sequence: TGTGCCAGCTCACCATACGAGGGAGGCGTCACTGAAGCTTTCTTT. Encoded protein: CASSPYEGGVTEAFF.